The rows below give T cell receptor beta chains drawn from one sample of a study of T cells in Graves' hyperthyroidism and ophthalmopathy. Using its own MiXCR run on the multiplex PCR reads, TCRdb lists one record per CDR3 protein. The sample yields roughly 580,000 distinct CDR3 sequences, more than 45% seen once. Material: peripheral blood or thyroid tissue (not recorded which). Source of these receptors: a young woman with Graves' hyperthyroidism. The CDR3 runs from the conserved cysteine through the conserved F or W.

j_call v_call cdr3_aa
TRBJ2-7 TRBV7-9 CASSLGQGGGPYEQYF
TRBJ1-2 TRBV2 CASKDGGYTF
TRBJ2-7 TRBV6-5 CAISYGGHVGEQYF
TRBJ1-4 TRBV29-1 CSVETERELFF
TRBJ2-6 TRBV14 CASSPDRHSGANVLTF
TRBJ2-2 TRBV9 CASSDSISGDTGELFF
TRBJ2-6 TRBV24-1 CATSNLGTGGSSGANVLTF
TRBJ2-5 TRBV20-1 CSARGLAVGTETQYF
TRBJ2-7 TRBV7-9 CASSFDRGTYEQYF
TRBJ2-5 TRBV20-1 CSEGGTGDWETQYF
TRBJ1-1 TRBV6-6 CASSYLGIEAFF
TRBJ2-2 TRBV11-2 CASMAENTGELFF
TRBJ1-4 TRBV2 CASRIFRDRGGKLFF
TRBJ1-4 TRBV2 CASSGGLSGKLFF